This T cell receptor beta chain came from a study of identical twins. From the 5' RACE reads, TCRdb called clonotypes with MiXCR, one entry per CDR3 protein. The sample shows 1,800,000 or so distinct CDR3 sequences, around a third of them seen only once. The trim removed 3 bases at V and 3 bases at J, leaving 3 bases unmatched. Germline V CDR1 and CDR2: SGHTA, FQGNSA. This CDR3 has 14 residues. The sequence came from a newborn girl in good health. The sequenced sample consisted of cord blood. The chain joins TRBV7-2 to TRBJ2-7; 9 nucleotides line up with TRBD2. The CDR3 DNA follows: TGTGCCAGCAGCTTGCTAGCGGGATACTACGAGCAGTACTTC. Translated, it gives CASSLLAGYYEQYF.